This is a list of T cell receptor beta chains from one sample in a study of cytomegalovirus exposure and HLA in healthy donors. Using immunoSEQ multiplex PCR, the repertoire was profiled, and TCRdb retains in-frame clones only, with some absent. The sample includes some 130,000 clones, approximately 80% seen only once; the top ten take roughly 2%. The material sequenced was PBMCs. These receptors originate from a man younger than 35 in good health and CMV-seronegative. Both conserved end residues are part of each CDR3. D genes are given only for firm matches. Only some rows state a clone size, as once, few, many or a class for expanded clones.

clone size	V gene	J gene	D gene	CDR3 DNA	CDR3 protein
.	TRBV11-3	TRBJ2-5	.	TGTGCCAGCAGCTTTGGCAGCCAAGAGACCCAGTACTTC	CASSFGSQETQYF
.	TRBV19	TRBJ1-1	.	TGTGCCAGTAGTGCCCCCCCAGGGAACACTGAAGCTTTCTTT	CASSAPPGNTEAFF
.	TRBV30	TRBJ1-2	.	TGTGCCTGGAGTGCCACAGGGGGCTACACCTTC	CAWSATGGYTF
.	TRBV27	TRBJ2-3	TRBD2	TGTGCCAGCAGCACCTCCCGGGAGGGCACAGATACGCAGTATTTT	CASSTSREGTDTQYF
.	TRBV10-1	TRBJ1-4	TRBD1	TGCGCCAGCAGCGACAGGGGAGAAGAAAAACTGTTTTTT	CASSDRGEEKLFF
.	TRBV5-6	TRBJ2-1	.	TGTGCCAGCGGTAAGAGCAATGAGCAGTTCTTC	CASGKSNEQFF
.	TRBV11-2	TRBJ2-5	.	TGTGCCAGCAGCTTAGCCCCGGAGAGGGGAGGCCAAGAGACCCAGTACTTC	CASSLAPERGGQETQYF
.	TRBV5-5	TRBJ2-7	.	TGTGCCAGCAGCTTGACCCAACAGGGCTCCTACGAGCAGTACTTC	CASSLTQQGSYEQYF
.	TRBV10-2	TRBJ1-6	.	TGCGCCAGTAGTGGGGGCGTGAGCTCCTATAATTCACCCCTCCACTTT	CASSGGVSSYNSPLHF
few	TRBV30	TRBJ1-5	TRBD1	TGTGCCTGGAGAGGACAGGGGGTGAGTCAGCCCCAGCATTTT	CAWRGQGVSQPQHF
.	TRBV7-2	TRBJ2-2	TRBD1	TGTGCCAGCAGCGGTAGACAGGGCCCCCTCACCGGGGAGCTGTTTTTT	CASSGRQGPLTGELFF
few	TRBV28	TRBJ2-7	TRBD1	TGTGCCAGCAGTATAGGGGCAGGGGGCGGCGGGTACGAGCAGTACTTC	CASSIGAGGGGYEQYF
.	TRBV7-2	TRBJ2-3	.	TGTGCCAGCAGCTTAGGCGGGGCGATAGATACGCAGTATTTT	CASSLGGAIDTQYF
.	TRBV6-4	TRBJ2-2	TRBD1	TGTGCCAGCTCTAGGACAGGGGCGAACACCGGGGAGCTGTTTTTT	CASSRTGANTGELFF
.	TRBV30	TRBJ2-7	TRBD2	TGTGCCTGTGGGACTAGCGGATACGAGCAGTACTTC	CACGTSGYEQYF
.	TRBV5-1	TRBJ2-3	TRBD2	TGCGCCAGCAGCCCCGGACTAGCGGGGGGTAGCACAGATACGCAGTATTTT	CASSPGLAGGSTDTQYF
.	TRBV30	TRBJ2-1	TRBD2	TGTGCCTGGAGTGTACCCGGGACTACATACAATGAGCAGTTCTTC	CAWSVPGTTYNEQFF
.	TRBV7-2	TRBJ2-7	TRBD2	TGTGCCAGCAGCTTAGTGATCAGGAGCGGGAGGGGCTACGAGCAGTACTTC	CASSLVIRSGRGYEQYF
.	TRBV27	TRBJ2-1	TRBD2	TGTGCCAGCAGTTTCGGGACTAGCGGGAGCGATGAGCAGTTCTTC	CASSFGTSGSDEQFF
.	TRBV11-2	TRBJ2-7	.	TGTGCCAGCAGCCCCCCAGGGCAATCTTACGAGCAGTACTTC	CASSPPGQSYEQYF
.	TRBV30	TRBJ1-1	.	TGTGCCTGGAGTGTAAACAGCTTGAACACTGAAGCTTTCTTT	CAWSVNSLNTEAFF
.	TRBV23-1	TRBJ1-4	.	TGCGCCAGCAGTCAATCCCCGACAGGAGCTAATGAAAAACTGTTTTTT	CASSQSPTGANEKLFF
.	TRBV7-9	TRBJ2-2	.	TGTGCCAGCAGCCTCGGGGAGCTGTTTTTT	CASSLGELFF
.	TRBV19	TRBJ1-2	TRBD1	TGTGCCAGTAGCCACGGGACAGGGAACGGCTACACCTTC	CASSHGTGNGYTF
.	TRBV6-1	TRBJ2-3	TRBD2	TGTGCCAGCAGTTCGCGGGGGACAGATACGCAGTATTTT	CASSSRGTDTQYF
.	TRBV19	TRBJ2-3	TRBD1	TGTGCCAGTAGTCCATGGACAGGGGCAGATACGCAGTATTTT	CASSPWTGADTQYF
once	TRBV2	TRBJ2-3	.	TGTGCCAGCAGACACCGGGTAGATACGCAGTATTTT	CASRHRVDTQYF
.	TRBV5-1	TRBJ2-3	.	TGCGCCAGCAGCTTGGGTGGGACTAGCACAGATACGCAGTATTTT	CASSLGGTSTDTQYF
.	TRBV28	TRBJ2-1	TRBD2	TGTGCCAGCGCCTCGGGACTAGCGTCCTACAATGAGCAGTTCTTC	CASASGLASYNEQFF